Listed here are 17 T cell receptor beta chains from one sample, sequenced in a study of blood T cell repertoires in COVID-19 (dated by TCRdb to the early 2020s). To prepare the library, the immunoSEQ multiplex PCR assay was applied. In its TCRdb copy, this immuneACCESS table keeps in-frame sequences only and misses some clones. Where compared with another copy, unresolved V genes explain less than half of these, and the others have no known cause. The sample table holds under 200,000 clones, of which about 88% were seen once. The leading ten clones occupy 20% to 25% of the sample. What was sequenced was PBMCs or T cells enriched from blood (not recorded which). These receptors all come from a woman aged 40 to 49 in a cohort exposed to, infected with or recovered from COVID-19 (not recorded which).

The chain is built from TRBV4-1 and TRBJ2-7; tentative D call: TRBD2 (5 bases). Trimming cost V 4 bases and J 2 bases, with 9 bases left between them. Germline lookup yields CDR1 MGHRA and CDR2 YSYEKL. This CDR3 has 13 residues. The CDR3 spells CASSLGGTYEQYF. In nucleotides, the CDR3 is TGCGCCAGCAGCCTCGGAGGAACCTACGAGCAGTACTTC.

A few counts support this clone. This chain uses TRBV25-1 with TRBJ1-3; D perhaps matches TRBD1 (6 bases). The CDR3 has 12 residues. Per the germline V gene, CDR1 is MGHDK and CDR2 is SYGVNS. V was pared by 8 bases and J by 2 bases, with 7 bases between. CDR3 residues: CASSGAGNTIYF. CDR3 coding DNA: TGTGCCAGCTCAGGGGCTGGAAACACCATATATTTT.

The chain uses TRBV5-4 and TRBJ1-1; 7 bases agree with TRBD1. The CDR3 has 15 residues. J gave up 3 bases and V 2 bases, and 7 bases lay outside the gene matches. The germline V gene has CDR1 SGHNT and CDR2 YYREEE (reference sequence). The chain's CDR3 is CASSLVDRSHTEAFF. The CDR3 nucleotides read TGTGCCAGCAGCTTAGTGGACAGGTCCCACACTGAAGCTTTCTTT. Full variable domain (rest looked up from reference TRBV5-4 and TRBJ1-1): ETGVTQSPTHLIKTRGQQVTLRCSSQSGHNTVSWYQQALGQGPQFIFQYYREEENGRGNFPPRFSGLQFPNYSSELNVNALELDDSALYLCASSLVDRSHTEAFFGQGTRLTVV.

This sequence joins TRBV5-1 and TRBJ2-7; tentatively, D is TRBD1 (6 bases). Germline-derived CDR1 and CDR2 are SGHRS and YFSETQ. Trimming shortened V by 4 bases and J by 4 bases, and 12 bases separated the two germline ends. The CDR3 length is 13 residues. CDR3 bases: TGCGCCAGCAGCCCGTCAGGGGTGTACGAGCAGTACTTC. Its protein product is CASSPSGVYEQYF.

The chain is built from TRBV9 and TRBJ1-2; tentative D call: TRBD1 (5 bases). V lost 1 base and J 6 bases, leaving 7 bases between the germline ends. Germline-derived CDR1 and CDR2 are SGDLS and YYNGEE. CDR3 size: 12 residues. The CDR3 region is CASSVKGDGYTF. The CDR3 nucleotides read TGTGCCAGCAGCGTAAAAGGGGATGGCTACACCTTC.

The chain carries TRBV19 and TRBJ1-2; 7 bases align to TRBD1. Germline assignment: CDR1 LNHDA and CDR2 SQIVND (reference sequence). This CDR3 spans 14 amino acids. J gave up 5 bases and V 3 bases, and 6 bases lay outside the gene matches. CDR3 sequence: CASSIVQGGYGYTF. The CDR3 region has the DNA TGTGCCAGTAGTATCGTCCAGGGGGGATATGGCTACACCTTC.

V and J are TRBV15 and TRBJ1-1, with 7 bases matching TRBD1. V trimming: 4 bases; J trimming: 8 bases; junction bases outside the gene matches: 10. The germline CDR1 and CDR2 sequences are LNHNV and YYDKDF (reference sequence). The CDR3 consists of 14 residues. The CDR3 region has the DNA TGTGCCACCAGCACTCGGGACAGCGCACGCGAAGCTTTCTTT. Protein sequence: CATSTRDSAREAFF.

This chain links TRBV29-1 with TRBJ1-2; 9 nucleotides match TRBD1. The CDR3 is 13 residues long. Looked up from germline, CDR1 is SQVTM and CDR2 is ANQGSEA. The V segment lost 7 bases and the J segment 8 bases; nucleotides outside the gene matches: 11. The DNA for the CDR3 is TGCAGCGCCCTGGCACAGGGGGCGTGGGGCTACACCTTC. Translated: CSALAQGAWGYTF.

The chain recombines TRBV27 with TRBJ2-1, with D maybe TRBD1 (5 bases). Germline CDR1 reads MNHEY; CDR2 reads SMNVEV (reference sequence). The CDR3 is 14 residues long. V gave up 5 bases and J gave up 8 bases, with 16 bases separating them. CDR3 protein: CASSQSAWGDEQFF. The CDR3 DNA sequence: TGTGCCAGCAGTCAATCCGCTTGGGGCGATGAGCAGTTCTTC.

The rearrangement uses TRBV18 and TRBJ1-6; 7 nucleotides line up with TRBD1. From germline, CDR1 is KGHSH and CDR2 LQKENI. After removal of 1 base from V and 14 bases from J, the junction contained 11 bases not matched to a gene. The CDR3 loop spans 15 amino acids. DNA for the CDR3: TGTGCCAGCTCACCACGCCGGGACAGAGCCGGGGCCCTCCACTTT. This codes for CASSPRRDRAGALHF.

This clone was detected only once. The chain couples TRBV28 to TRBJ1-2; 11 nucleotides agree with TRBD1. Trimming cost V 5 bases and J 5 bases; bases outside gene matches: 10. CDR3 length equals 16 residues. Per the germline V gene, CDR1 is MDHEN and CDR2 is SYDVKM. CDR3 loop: CASSQTPGTGGYGYTF. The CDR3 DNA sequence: TGTGCCAGCAGTCAGACTCCCGGGACAGGGGGGTATGGCTACACCTTC.

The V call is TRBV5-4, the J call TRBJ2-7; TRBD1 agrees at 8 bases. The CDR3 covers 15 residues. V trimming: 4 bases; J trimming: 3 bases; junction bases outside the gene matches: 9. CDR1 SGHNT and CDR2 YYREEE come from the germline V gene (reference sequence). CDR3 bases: TGTGCCAGCAGCCGGGACAGGAATTTCCTCTACGAGCAGTACTTC. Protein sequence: CASSRDRNFLYEQYF.

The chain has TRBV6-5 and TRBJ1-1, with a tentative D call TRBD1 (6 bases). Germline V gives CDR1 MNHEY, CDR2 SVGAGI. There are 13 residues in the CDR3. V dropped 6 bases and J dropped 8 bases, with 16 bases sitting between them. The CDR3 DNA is TGTGCCAGCAGCCAAAAAACAGGGATCGAAGCTTTCTTT. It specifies CASSQKTGIEAFF.

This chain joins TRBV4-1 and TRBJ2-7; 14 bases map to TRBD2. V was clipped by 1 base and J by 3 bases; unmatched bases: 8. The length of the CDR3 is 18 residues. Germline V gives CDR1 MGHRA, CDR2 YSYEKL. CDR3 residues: CASSQGPGTSGRDYEQYF. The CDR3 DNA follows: TGCGCCAGCAGCCAAGGCCCCGGGACTAGCGGGAGAGACTACGAGCAGTACTTC.

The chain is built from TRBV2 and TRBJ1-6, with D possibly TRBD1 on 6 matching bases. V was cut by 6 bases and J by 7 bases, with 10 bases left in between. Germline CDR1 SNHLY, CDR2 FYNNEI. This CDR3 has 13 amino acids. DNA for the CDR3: TGTGCCAGCAGACAGGGTGGGAATTCACCCCTCCACTTT. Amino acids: CASRQGGNSPLHF.

CDR3 loop: CAITPDSSYEQYF. DNA for the CDR3: TGTGCCATCACTCCGGACAGCTCCTACGAGCAGTACTTC. V usage is TRBV10-3 and J usage is TRBJ2-7; possibly TRBD1 for D (6 bases). There are 13 residues in the CDR3. The V end was cut by 7 bases, the J end by 0 bases, with 10 bases between. Germline V gene lookup returns CDR1 ENHRY and CDR2 SYGVKD.

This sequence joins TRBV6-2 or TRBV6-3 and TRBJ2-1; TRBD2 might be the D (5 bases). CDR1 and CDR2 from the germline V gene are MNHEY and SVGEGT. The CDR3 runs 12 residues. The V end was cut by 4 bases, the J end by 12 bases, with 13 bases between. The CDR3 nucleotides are TGTGCCAGCAGTTCCCGTACGGGGATGCAGTTCTTC. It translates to CASSSRTGMQFF.